The 7 T cell receptor beta chains given below trace back to one sample, sequenced in a study of blood T cell repertoires in COVID-19. Assay used: immunoSEQ multiplex PCR; TCRdb lists only in-frame clones, some missing. The repertoire holds around 93,000 clones, with 87% as singletons. Sequenced input: peripheral blood. The receptor source for this set is a human donor in a cohort sampled during active COVID-19.

This chain links TRBV6-5 with TRBJ2-2; no clear D gene. Germline assignment: CDR1 MNHEY and CDR2 SVGAGI. Trimming shortened V by 6 bases and J by 4 bases, and 3 bases separated the two germline ends. The length of the CDR3 is 11 residues. CDR3 region: CASSRTGELFF. DNA for the CDR3: TGTGCCAGCAGCCGCACCGGGGAGCTGTTTTTT.

This rearrangement joins TRBV13 to TRBJ2-7; TRBD1 matches 7 bases. J lost 3 bases, V lost 4 bases, and 15 bases had no gene match. The CDR3 has 17 residues. Germline CDR1 reads PRHDT; CDR2 reads FYEKMQ (reference sequence). CDR3 DNA: TGTGCCAGCAGCTCAAGGACCTCCGACAGGGTGATCTACGAGCAGTACTTC. Encoded protein: CASSSRTSDRVIYEQYF.

Details on this clone: One end of the junction varies from germline; a read error may be responsible. V usage is TRBV7-7 and J usage is TRBJ2-1; 9 bases map to TRBD2. The CDR3 is 16 amino acids. In germline, CDR1 is SSHAT, CDR2 FNYEAQ (reference sequence). This CDR3 is CASSARLADSYNEQFF. The CDR3 DNA reads as TGTGCTAGCAGCGCAAGACTAGCGGACTCCTACAATGAGCAGTTCTTC.

The rearrangement uses TRBV12-5 and TRBJ2-1; 10 nucleotides match TRBD2. V was clipped by 3 bases and J by 9 bases; unmatched bases: 11. Germline V CDR1 and CDR2: LGHNT, FRNRAP. The CDR3 runs to 16 residues. CDR3 loop: CASGLERGGLHVEQFF. Here the CDR3 DNA reads TGTGCTAGTGGTTTAGAGCGGGGGGGCCTTCATGTTGAGCAGTTCTTC. Looking up the rest from reference TRBV12-5 and TRBJ2-1 gives the full variable domain: DARVTQTPRHKVTEMGQEVTMRCQPILGHNTVFWYRQTMMQGLELLAYFRNRAPLDDSGMPKDRFSAEMPDATLATLKIQPSEPRDSAVYFCASGLERGGLHVEQFFGPGTRLTVL.

This clone was counted a single time. The chain is built from TRBV2 and TRBJ1-2; weak D call: TRBD1 (5 bases). Germline V gene lookup returns CDR1 SNHLY and CDR2 FYNNEI. The CDR3 consists of 14 residues. Deletions cut 4 bases from V and 4 bases from J, with 13 bases between. For the CDR3, the DNA is TGTGCCAGCAGTGGGGGCAGGACGACCTATGGCTACACCTTC. This codes for CASSGGRTTYGYTF.

The chain recombines TRBV7-9 with TRBJ2-2; D gene unclear. The CDR3 is 15 residues long. Per the germline V gene, CDR1 is SEHNR and CDR2 is FQNEAQ (reference sequence). V dropped 1 base and J dropped 0 bases, with 6 bases sitting between them. The CDR3 sequence is CASSLGLANTGELFF. In DNA form, the CDR3 reads TGTGCCAGCAGCTTAGGGCTAGCGAACACCGGGGAGCTGTTTTTT. Looking up the rest from reference TRBV7-9 and TRBJ2-2 gives the full variable domain: DTGVSQNPRHKITKRGQNVTFRCDPISEHNRLYWYRQTLGQGPEFLTYFQNEAQLEKSRLLSDRFSAERPKGSFSTLEIQRTEQGDSAMYLCASSLGLANTGELFFGEGSRLTVL.

This clone was counted only a few times. The chain combines TRBV18 with TRBJ2-7, with 14 bases fitting TRBD2. The CDR3 consists of 15 residues. The V gene's germline CDR1 is KGHSH and CDR2 LQKENI. Unmatched junction bases numbered 5, after V lost 3 bases and J lost 7 bases. The DNA of the CDR3 is TGTGCCAGCTCACCCCCGGGACTAGCGGGGGTAGAGCAGTACTTC. Amino acids: CASSPPGLAGVEQYF.